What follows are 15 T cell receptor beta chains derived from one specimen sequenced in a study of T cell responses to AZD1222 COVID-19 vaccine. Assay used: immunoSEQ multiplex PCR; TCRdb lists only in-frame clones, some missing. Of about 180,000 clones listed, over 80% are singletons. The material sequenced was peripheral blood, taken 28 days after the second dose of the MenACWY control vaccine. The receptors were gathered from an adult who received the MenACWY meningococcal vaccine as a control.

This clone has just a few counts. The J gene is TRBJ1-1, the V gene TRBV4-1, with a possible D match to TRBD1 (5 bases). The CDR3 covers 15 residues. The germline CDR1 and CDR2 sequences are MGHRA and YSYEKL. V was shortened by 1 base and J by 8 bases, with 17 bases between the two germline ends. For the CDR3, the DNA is TGCGCCAGCAGCCAAGGCCTCGGGATCGGGGCCGAAGCTTTCTTT. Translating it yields CASSQGLGIGAEAFF.

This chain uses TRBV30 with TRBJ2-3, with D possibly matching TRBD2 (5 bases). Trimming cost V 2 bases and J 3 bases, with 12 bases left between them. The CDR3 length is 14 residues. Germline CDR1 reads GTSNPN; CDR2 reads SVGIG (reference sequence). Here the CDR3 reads CAWSTGFGTDTQYF. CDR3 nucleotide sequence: TGTGCCTGGAGTACGGGGTTTGGTACAGATACGCAGTATTTT.

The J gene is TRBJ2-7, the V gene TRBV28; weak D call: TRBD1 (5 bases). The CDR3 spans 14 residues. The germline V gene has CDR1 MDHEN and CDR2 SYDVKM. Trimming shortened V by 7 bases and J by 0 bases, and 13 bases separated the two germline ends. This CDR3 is CASKGLGSSYEQYF. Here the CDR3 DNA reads TGTGCCAGCAAGGGGCTGGGCAGCTCCTACGAGCAGTACTTC.

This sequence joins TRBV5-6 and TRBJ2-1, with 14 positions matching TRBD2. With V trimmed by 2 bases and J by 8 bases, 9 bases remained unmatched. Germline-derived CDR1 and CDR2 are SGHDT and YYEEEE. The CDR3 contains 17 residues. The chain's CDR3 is CASSFGLAGGDWDEQFF. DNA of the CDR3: TGTGCCAGCAGCTTCGGACTAGCGGGAGGAGATTGGGATGAGCAGTTCTTC.

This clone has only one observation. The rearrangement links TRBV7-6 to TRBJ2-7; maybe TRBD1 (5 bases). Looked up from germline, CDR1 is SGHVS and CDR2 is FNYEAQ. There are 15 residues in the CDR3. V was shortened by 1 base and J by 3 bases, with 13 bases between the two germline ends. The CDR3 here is CASSLEGGQGYEQYF. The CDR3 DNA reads TGTGCCAGCAGCTTAGAAGGCGGTCAGGGCTACGAGCAGTACTTC.

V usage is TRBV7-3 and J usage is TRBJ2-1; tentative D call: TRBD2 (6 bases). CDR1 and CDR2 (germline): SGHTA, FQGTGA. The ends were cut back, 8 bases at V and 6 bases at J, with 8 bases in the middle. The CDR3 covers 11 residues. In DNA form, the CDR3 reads TGTGCCAGCGGTAGCGGCAATGAGCAGTTCTTC. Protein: CASGSGNEQFF.

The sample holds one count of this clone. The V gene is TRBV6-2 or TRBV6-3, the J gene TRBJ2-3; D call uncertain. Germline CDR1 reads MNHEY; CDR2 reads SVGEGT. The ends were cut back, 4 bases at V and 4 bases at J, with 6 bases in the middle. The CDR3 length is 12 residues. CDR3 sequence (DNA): TGTGCCAGCAGTTCTACAGCAGATACGCAGTATTTT. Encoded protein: CASSSTADTQYF.

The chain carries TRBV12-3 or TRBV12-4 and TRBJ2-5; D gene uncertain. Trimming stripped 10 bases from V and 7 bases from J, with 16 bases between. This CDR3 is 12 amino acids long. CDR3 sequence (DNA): TGTGCCACGGTCGGTTCCCCCGGGACCCAGTACTTC. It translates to CATVGSPGTQYF.

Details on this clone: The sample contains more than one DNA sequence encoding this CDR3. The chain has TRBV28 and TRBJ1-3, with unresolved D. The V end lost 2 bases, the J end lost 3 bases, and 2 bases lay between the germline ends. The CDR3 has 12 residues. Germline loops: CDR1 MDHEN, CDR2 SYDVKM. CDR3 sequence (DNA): TGTGCCAGCAGTTTAGGTGGAAACACCATATATTTT. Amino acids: CASSLGGNTIYF.

CDR3 sequence reads: CATSKPGNGNTIYF. The CDR3 DNA reads as TGTGCCACCAGCAAGCCGGGAAATGGAAACACCATATATTTT. The chain recombines TRBV15 with TRBJ1-3; no definite D call. The ends were cut back, 4 bases at V and 3 bases at J, with 10 bases in the middle. The CDR3 consists of 14 residues. Germline values: CDR1 LNHNV, CDR2 YYDKDF (reference sequence).

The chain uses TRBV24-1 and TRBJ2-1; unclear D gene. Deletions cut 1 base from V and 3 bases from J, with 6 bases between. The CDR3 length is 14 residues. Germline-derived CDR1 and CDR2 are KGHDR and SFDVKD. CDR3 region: CATSDFTVYNEQFF. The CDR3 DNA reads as TGTGCCACCAGTGATTTCACAGTCTACAATGAGCAGTTCTTC.

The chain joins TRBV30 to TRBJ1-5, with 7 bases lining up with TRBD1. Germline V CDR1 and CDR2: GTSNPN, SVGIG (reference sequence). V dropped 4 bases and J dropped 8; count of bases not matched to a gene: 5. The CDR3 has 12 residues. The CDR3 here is CAWTPGTEPQHF. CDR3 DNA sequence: TGTGCCTGGACCCCCGGGACAGAGCCCCAGCATTTT.

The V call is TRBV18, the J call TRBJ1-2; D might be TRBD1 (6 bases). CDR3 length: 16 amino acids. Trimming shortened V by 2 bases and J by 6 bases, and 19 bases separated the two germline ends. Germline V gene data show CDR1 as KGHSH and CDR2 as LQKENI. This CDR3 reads CASSPKETGTLDGYTF. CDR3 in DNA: TGTGCCAGCTCACCAAAGGAAACAGGGACTCTGGATGGCTACACCTTC.

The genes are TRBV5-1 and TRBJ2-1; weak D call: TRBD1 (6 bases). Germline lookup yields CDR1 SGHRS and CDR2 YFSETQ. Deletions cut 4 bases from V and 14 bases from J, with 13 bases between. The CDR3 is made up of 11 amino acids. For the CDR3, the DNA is TGCGCCAGCAGCCGCAGGGGAGAGAAGTTCTTC. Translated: CASSRRGEKFF.

The CDR3 here is CAWSQGRSNTEAFF. CDR3 in DNA: TGTGCCTGGAGCCAAGGTAGGAGTAACACTGAAGCTTTCTTT. This sequence joins TRBV30 and TRBJ1-1; D remains unclear. The CDR3 covers 14 residues. CDR1 GTSNPN and CDR2 SVGIG come from the germline V gene (reference sequence). The germline V and J ends were trimmed by 3 bases and 2 bases, with 13 bases remaining between them.